This is a list of T cell receptor beta chains from one sample in a study of blood T cells in healthy people across ages. Using its own MiXCR run on the 5' RACE reads, TCRdb lists one record per CDR3 protein. The sample records about 970,000 distinct CDR3 sequences, approximately 50% being singletons. Material for sequencing was blood. The receptors here all came from a woman aged 60-70 years in good health. Each CDR3 is given with its conserved first and last residue.

J gene,V gene,CDR3 protein
TRBJ2-7,TRBV27,CASSHRQGSVYEQYF
TRBJ2-7,TRBV20-1,CSARDAPIYEQYF
-,TRBV6-2/TRBV6-3,CASSYTHRDFGPGEQYF
-,TRBV20-1,CSARTSGSQETQYF
TRBJ1-4,TRBV13,CASSYNRGLSEKLFF
TRBJ1-2,TRBV4-1,CASSHVTNYGYTF
TRBJ2-2,TRBV28,CASRVHRGTGELFF
TRBJ2-1,TRBV19,CASTTVASSRNEQFF
TRBJ2-7,TRBV29-1,CSVEGQYNEQYF
TRBJ1-5,TRBV10-3,CAIRSDDSNQPQHF
-,TRBV6-1,CASNQREWETQYF
TRBJ2-3,TRBV2,CASSGIRYTDTQYF
TRBJ2-7,TRBV20-1,CSARDRLGSFYEQYF
TRBJ2-5,TRBV6-5,CASSYSTLGGSGETQYF
TRBJ2-5,TRBV20-1,CSAIFADVQETQYF
TRBJ1-5,TRBV28,CASSFGRRGNQPQHF
TRBJ2-7,TRBV2,CASSDLQYYEQYF
-,TRBV28,CASSKHGPSVSEQYF
TRBJ1-1,TRBV18,CASSPNPGQGKFAFF
TRBJ2-7,TRBV7-8,CASSLGIQYEQYF
TRBJ2-7,TRBV7-2,CASSMTVFYEQYF
TRBJ2-7,TRBV4-3,CASSQEGRDIDEQYF
TRBJ2-1,TRBV9,CASSVATGKYYNEQFF
TRBJ2-7,TRBV7-2,CASSLGLAGDEQYF
TRBJ2-5,TRBV7-9,CASSLQGAKETQYF
TRBJ2-3,TRBV6-2/TRBV6-3,CASSYSTSATDTQYF
TRBJ1-2,TRBV7-2,CASSWGQNRHNYGYTF
TRBJ2-5,TRBV12-3/TRBV12-4,CASRGLVETQYF
TRBJ1-4,TRBV6-1,CASSDGLGRRDEKLFF
TRBJ1-2,TRBV29-1,CSVEDLGGREGYTF
TRBJ2-2,TRBV29-1,CSVGRDTGELFF
TRBJ2-6,TRBV12-3/TRBV12-4,CASSFALAGANVLTF
-,TRBV4-2,CASSQERGGGIYEQYF
TRBJ2-2,TRBV29-1,CSVGWQGTGELFF
TRBJ2-7,TRBV6-1,CASKGLLYEQYF
TRBJ2-1,TRBV28,CASTHTGTSGRMVQFF
-,TRBV3-1,CASTLAGGGEQYF
TRBJ2-7,TRBV20-1,CSAEAGTGSWEQYF
-,TRBV7-2,CASSPKREGDEQYF
TRBJ2-2,TRBV7-2,CASTLGLAGVTGELFF
TRBJ2-3,TRBV24-1,CATSEPGSPRNTDTQYF
TRBJ2-3,TRBV7-9,CASSRPVTDTQYF
TRBJ2-2,TRBV3-1,CASSQAGNTGELFF
TRBJ2-2,TRBV7-2,CTSSPNGLAGELFF
TRBJ2-1,TRBV5-1,CASSLDVGSYNEQFF
TRBJ1-4,TRBV4-3,CASSPLETGSFNEKLFF
TRBJ2-7,TRBV6-2/TRBV6-3,CASSYSRQGRDEQYF
TRBJ2-5,TRBV7-2,CASSSPGEKETQYF
TRBJ2-7,TRBV29-1,CSVELLADPSSYEQYF
TRBJ2-6,TRBV7-2,CAGSPQGTFSGANVLTF
TRBJ2-3,TRBV27,CASSSTTGVPSQDTQYF
TRBJ2-4,TRBV29-1,CSVEGPLGNIQYF
-,TRBV5-5,CASIPGRRPYEQYF
TRBJ2-7,TRBV2,CASNPNGQSSYEQYF
TRBJ2-1,TRBV20-1,CSDTSDRGYGQFF
TRBJ2-1,TRBV25-1,CASRQGGTVPDEQFF
TRBJ2-7,TRBV28,CASSHGTATYEQYF
TRBJ2-1,TRBV2,CASSGQFEQFF
TRBJ2-7,TRBV20-1,CSARGLAGGGYEQYF